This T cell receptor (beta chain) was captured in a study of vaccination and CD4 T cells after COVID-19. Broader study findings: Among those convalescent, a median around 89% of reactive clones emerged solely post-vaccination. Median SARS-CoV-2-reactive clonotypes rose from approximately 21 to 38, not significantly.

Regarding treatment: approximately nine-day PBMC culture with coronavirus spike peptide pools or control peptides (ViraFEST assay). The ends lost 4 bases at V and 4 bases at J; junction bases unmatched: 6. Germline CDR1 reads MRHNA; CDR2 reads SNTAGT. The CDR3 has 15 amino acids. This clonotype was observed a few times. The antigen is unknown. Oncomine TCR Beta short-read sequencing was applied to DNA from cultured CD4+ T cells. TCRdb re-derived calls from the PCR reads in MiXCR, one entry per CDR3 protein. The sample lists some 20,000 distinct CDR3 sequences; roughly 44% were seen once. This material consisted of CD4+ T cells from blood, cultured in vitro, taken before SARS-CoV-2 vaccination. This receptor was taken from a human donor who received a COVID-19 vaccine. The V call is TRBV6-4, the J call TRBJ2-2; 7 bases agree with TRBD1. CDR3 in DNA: TGTGCCAGCAGTGTTGACAGGGCTGGCACCGGGGAGCTGTTTTTT. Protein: CASSVDRAGTGELFF.